This is a list of T cell receptor beta chains from one sample in a study of T cells in Graves' hyperthyroidism and ophthalmopathy. One entry per CDR3 protein, called by TCRdb with MiXCR from the multiplex PCR reads. The sample lists nearly 750,000 distinct CDR3 sequences, just over 35% occurring once. Sequenced material: blood. These receptors were taken from a woman aged 40-49 years with Graves' hyperthyroidism. Both conserved end residues are part of each CDR3. A D gene is named only where the DNA matches it firmly. Clone size is given for some rows only: seen once, a few or many times, or a class if the clone is expanded.

>14|TRBJ2-5|TRBV4-3|many|TRBD2
TGCGCCAGCAGCCCGGGGGGGCCGTCAGAGACCCAGTACTTC
CASSPGGPSETQYF
>13|TRBJ2-7|TRBV7-8|few|TRBD1
TGTGCCAGCAGCATGGACAGGGGCTACGAGCAGTACTTC
CASSMDRGYEQYF
>16|TRBJ2-3|TRBV19|few|NA
TGTGCCAGTAGTATAGATCTAAGGGGGAACTTGGATACGCAGTATTTT
CASSIDLRGNLDTQYF
>14|TRBJ1-2|TRBV25-1|NA|NA
TGTGCCAGCAGTGCTCGGACGGGGGCCTATGGCTACACCTTC
CASSARTGAYGYTF
>14|TRBJ1-1|TRBV20-1|NA|NA
TGCAGTGCTAGCATAGGACGGTTGAACACTGAAGCTTTCTTT
CSASIGRLNTEAFF
>15|TRBJ1-2|TRBV7-6|many|NA
TGTGCCAGCAGCTTAGAAGATCAGGGTAACTATGGCTACACCTTC
CASSLEDQGNYGYTF
>13|TRBJ1-2|TRBV19|NA|NA
TGTGCCAGTACTTTGACAGCTAACTATGGCTACACCTTC
CASTLTANYGYTF
>17|TRBJ2-2|TRBV4-1|many|TRBD1
TGCGCCAGCAGCCAACGACAGACAGGGCTCAGCGCCGGGGAGCTGTTTTTT
CASSQRQTGLSAGELFF
>14|TRBJ1-2|TRBV12-3/TRBV12-4|many|NA
TGTGCCAGCAGTTTCGGCCATATGGGGATTGGCTACACCTTC
CASSFGHMGIGYTF
>15|TRBJ2-7|TRBV4-3|NA|TRBD2
TGCGCCAGCAGCCAAGAGGCTAGCGGGAGGGCCGAGCAGTACTTC
CASSQEASGRAEQYF
>17|TRBJ1-5|TRBV10-3|many|TRBD1
TGTGCCATCAGTGCGGGGGGAGGACAGGGGGCCAATCAGCCCCAGCATTTT
CAISAGGGQGANQPQHF
>13|TRBJ2-7|TRBV20-1|many|TRBD1
TGCAGTGCACGGACAGGGGGCCTTTACGAGCAGTACTTC
CSARTGGLYEQYF
>14|TRBJ2-7|TRBV19|NA|TRBD2
TGTGCCAGTAGTATACTAGCGGGCCAAGGGGAGCAGTACTTC
CASSILAGQGEQYF
>14|TRBJ1-2|TRBV6-6|many|TRBD1
TGTGCCAGCAGGTACCCGACAGGGGGTGGTGGCTACACCTTC
CASRYPTGGGGYTF
>15|TRBJ1-1|TRBV7-2|many|NA
TGTGCCAGCAGCTTAAGGGGGTCATTGAACACTGAAGCTTTCTTT
CASSLRGSLNTEAFF
>14|TRBJ1-2|TRBV5-4|many|TRBD1
TGTGCCAGCAGACGAGGACCGGACAGGGCTGGCTACACCTTC
CASRRGPDRAGYTF
>12|TRBJ2-7|TRBV30|NA|TRBD1
TGTGCCTGGAGCACAGGGGACTACGAGCAGTACTTC
CAWSTGDYEQYF
>16|TRBJ2-5|TRBV7-2|NA|TRBD1
TGTGCCAGCAGCTTGGGACAGGGGGCGAGTATTGAGGCCCAGTACTTC
CASSLGQGASIEAQYF
>15|TRBJ1-1|TRBV12-3/TRBV12-4|NA|TRBD1
TGTGCCAGCAGTAGAGCGACAGGGTTGAACACTGAAGCTTTCTTT
CASSRATGLNTEAFF
>15|TRBJ2-5|TRBV15|once|NA
TGTGCCACCAGAAAGTCCCTAGCCCTACAAGAGACCCAGTACTTC
CATRKSLALQETQYF
>14|TRBJ2-7|TRBV11-3|many|NA
TGTGCCAGCAGCTTAGAAGGGACATCATACGAGCAGTACTTC
CASSLEGTSYEQYF
>17|TRBJ2-6|TRBV10-3|NA|NA
TGTGCCAGCTCGCCTCGGGACCCAATCTCTGGGGCCAACGTCCTGACTTTC
CASSPRDPISGANVLTF
>15|TRBJ1-5|TRBV4-3|NA|NA
TGCGCCAGCAGCCAAGGGTTAGACCCAAATCAGCCCCAGCATTTT
CASSQGLDPNQPQHF
>14|TRBJ1-1|TRBV7-9|NA|NA
TGTGCCAGCAGCCACCGGGACAAGGACACTGAAGCTTTCTTT
CASSHRDKDTEAFF
>12|TRBJ2-7|TRBV29-1|few|NA
TGCAGCGTTGACGACGGGGGCGACGAGCAGTACTTC
CSVDDGGDEQYF
>14|TRBJ1-6|TRBV12-3/TRBV12-4|NA|NA
TGTGCCAGCAGAACGGGACACGCAAATTCACCCCTCCACTTT
CASRTGHANSPLHF
>13|TRBJ2-5|TRBV19|many|NA
TGTGCCAGTAGTCGGACTACGACGGAGACCCAGTACTTC
CASSRTTTETQYF
>15|TRBJ2-7|TRBV7-2|NA|NA
TGCGCCAGCAGCCAACAAGCGGGCACAACCTACGAGCAGCACTTC
CASSQQAGTTYEQHF
>12|TRBJ1-2|TRBV6-1|few|TRBD1
TGTGCCAGCAGTATGACAGGGAACGGCTACACCTTC
CASSMTGNGYTF
>14|TRBJ2-7|TRBV20-1|NA|TRBD1
TGCAGTGCTTTTTCCGGGACAGGGGCATACGAGCAGTACTTC
CSAFSGTGAYEQYF
>14|TRBJ2-7|TRBV19|NA|TRBD1
TGTGCCAGTAGCCACCGGGACAGCGGCTACGAGCAGTACTTC
CASSHRDSGYEQYF
>10|TRBJ1-5|TRBV6-1|NA|NA
TGTGCCAGCAGTGGAGGGGGCCAGCATTTT
CASSGGGQHF
>14|TRBJ2-2|TRBV20-1|NA|TRBD1
TGCAGTGCTAAGAAGGGGGCCGGCACCGGGGAGCTGTTTTTT
CSAKKGAGTGELFF
>15|TRBJ1-2|TRBV10-1|many|NA
TGCGCCAGCAGTGAGTCGTCTAGAGTCGGATTGGGCTACACCTTC
CASSESSRVGLGYTF
>15|TRBJ2-3|TRBV7-9|NA|NA
TGTGCCAGCAGCCCCCCCGCCCTACTCGGAGATACGCAGTATTTT
CASSPPALLGDTQYF
>14|TRBJ2-7|TRBV19|NA|TRBD1
TGTGCCAGTAGTCGCCGGGACAGTCCCTACGAGCAGTACTTC
CASSRRDSPYEQYF
>14|TRBJ1-1|TRBV9|NA|NA
TGTGCCAGCAGCTTCGATCAGACTAGGTCTGAAGCTTCCTTT
CASSFDQTRSEASF
>15|TRBJ1-2|TRBV7-9|NA|NA
TGTGCCAGCAGCCCTTCCGTTGTAACCCATTATGGCTACACCTTC
CASSPSVVTHYGYTF
>13|TRBJ2-7|TRBV7-9|NA|TRBD2
TGTGCCAGCAGCCCGGGACTATTGAACGAGCAGTACTTC
CASSPGLLNEQYF
>17|TRBJ2-7|TRBV20-1|few|TRBD2
TGCAGTGCTGAGATCCGCGGGACTAGCGGGACCTCTTTCGAGCAGTACTTC
CSAEIRGTSGTSFEQYF
>13|TRBJ1-2|TRBV5-1|many|NA
TGCGCCAGCAGCTTGGACAGCGGCTATGGCTACACCTTC
CASSLDSGYGYTF
>16|TRBJ1-5|TRBV25-1|NA|NA
TGTGCCAGCAGCCCCAGGGCAGAACATAGCAATCAGCCCCAGCATTTT
CASSPRAEHSNQPQHF
>15|TRBJ2-2|TRBV15|NA|NA
TGTGCCACCAGCAGAGATGAGACATTCACCGGGGAGCTGTTTTTT
CATSRDETFTGELFF
>14|TRBJ1-6|TRBV19|many|TRBD1
TGTGCCAGTGCCCGGACAGGGGGAAATTCACCCCTCCACTTT
CASARTGGNSPLHF
>15|TRBJ2-7|TRBV11-1|once|TRBD2
TGTGCCAGCAGCCATGAAGCGGGGGCCACCTACGAGCAGTACTTC
CASSHEAGATYEQYF
>15|TRBJ1-1|TRBV19|few|TRBD1
TGTGCCAGTAGTGCCGTACAGGGGACGAACACTGAAGCTTTCTTT
CASSAVQGTNTEAFF
>18|TRBJ1-1|TRBV25-1|many|TRBD1
TGTGCCAGCAGTGGTCCCCGCACTCCAGGGGGTAGTGGCACTGAAGCTTTCTTT
CASSGPRTPGGSGTEAFF
>17|TRBJ1-1|TRBV5-1|NA|TRBD1
TGTGCCAGCAGCTTGACGGGGACAGGGAGTTTTTTGACTGAAGCTTTCTTT
CASSLTGTGSFLTEAFF
>14|TRBJ1-5|TRBV12-3/TRBV12-4|many|NA
TGTGCCAGCAGTTTAGGTTGGGCCAATCAGCCCCAGCATTTT
CASSLGWANQPQHF
>15|TRBJ1-4|TRBV4-3|many|NA
TGCGCCAGCAGCCAAGACCGGGACTATAATGAAAAACTGTTTTTT
CASSQDRDYNEKLFF
>12|TRBJ1-1|TRBV6-1|NA|NA
TGTGCCAGCAGCAGGATAGGGACTGAAGCTTTCTTT
CASSRIGTEAFF
>13|TRBJ2-7|TRBV19|NA|NA
TGTGCCAGTAGTATATCGTCCAGTAGCGAGCAGTACTTC
CASSISSSSEQYF